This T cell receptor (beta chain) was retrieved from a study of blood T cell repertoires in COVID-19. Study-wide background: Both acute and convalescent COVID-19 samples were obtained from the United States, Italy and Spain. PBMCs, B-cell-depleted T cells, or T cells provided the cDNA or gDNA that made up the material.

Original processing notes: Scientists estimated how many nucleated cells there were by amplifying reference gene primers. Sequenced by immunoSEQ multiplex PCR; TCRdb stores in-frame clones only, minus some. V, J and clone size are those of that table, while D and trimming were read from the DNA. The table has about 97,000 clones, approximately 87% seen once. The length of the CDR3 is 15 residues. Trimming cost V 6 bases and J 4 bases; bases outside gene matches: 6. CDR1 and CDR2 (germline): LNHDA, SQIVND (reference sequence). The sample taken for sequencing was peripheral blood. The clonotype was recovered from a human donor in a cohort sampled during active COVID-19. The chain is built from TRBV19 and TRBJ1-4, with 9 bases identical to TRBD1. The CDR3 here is CASSSTGGLNEKLFF. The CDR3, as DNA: TGTGCCAGTAGCTCAACAGGGGGCCTTAATGAAAAACTGTTTTTT.